This T cell receptor (beta chain) is drawn from a study of shared clonotypes between healthy human individuals. Here immunoSEQ multiplex PCR was the method, and the copy in TCRdb shows in-frame clones only, minus some. This sample has under 2,000,000 clones; approximately 94% occur once, and the top ten carry approximately 1.2%. It was CD45RO-negative cells, positively selected for CCR7, that made up naive CD8 cells, with terminally differentiated effector memory CD45RA+ cells excluded. The receptor was derived from a man younger than 35 in good health. Specimen: naive CD8+ T cells sorted from blood.

CDR3 in DNA: TGTGCCAGCAGCTTAGGCAGGACCTCCTACGAGCAGTACTTC. Its protein is CASSLGRTSYEQYF. The rearrangement links TRBV11-2 to TRBJ2-7; D not resolved. V lost 1 base and J 0 bases, leaving 7 bases between the germline ends. CDR1 SGHAT and CDR2 FQNNGV come from the germline V gene. The CDR3 runs 14 residues. Drawing the rest from reference TRBV11-2 and TRBJ2-7, the complete variable domain is EAGVAQSPRYKIIEKRQSVAFWCNPISGHATLYWYQQILGQGPKLLIQFQNNGVVDDSQLPKDRFSAERLKGVDSTLKIQPAKLEDSAVYLCASSLGRTSYEQYFGPGTRLTVT.